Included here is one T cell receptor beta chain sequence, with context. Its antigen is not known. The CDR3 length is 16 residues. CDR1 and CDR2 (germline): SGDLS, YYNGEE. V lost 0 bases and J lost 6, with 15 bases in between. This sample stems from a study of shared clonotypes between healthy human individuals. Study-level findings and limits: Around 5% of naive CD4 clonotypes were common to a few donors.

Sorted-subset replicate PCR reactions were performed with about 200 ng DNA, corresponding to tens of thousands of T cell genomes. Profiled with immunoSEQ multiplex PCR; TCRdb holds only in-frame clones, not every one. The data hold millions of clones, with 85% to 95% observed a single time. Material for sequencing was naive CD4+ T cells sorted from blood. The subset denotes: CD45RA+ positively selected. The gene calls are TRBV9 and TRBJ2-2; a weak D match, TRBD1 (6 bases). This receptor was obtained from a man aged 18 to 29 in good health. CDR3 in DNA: TGTGCCAGCAGCGTAGCGGCTCAGGGGTGGTCCGGGGAGCTGTTTTTT. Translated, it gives CASSVAAQGWSGELFF.